This T cell receptor (beta chain) was profiled in a study of T-cell reconstitution after alpha-beta-depleted transplantation in children. The V gene end was trimmed by 3 bases and the J gene end by 2 bases; junction bases not matched to a gene: 12. This CDR3 spans 20 amino acids. Broader study findings: Reportedly, only several hundred clones from non-depleted graft cells drove alpha-beta T-cell counts at about two months. The authors attributed T-cell counts and diversity one year after transplant mostly to newly produced T cells.

This clonotype was recorded at least ten times. The antigen remains unidentified. TCRbeta library preparation incorporated unique molecular identifiers. TCRdb processed the PCR reads anew with MiXCR; each CDR3 protein has one entry. The sample comprises roughly 100,000 distinct CDR3 sequences, 7% to 8% of which are singletons, and about 15% rests with the top ten. Here the sequenced sample was PBMCs, taken before TCRalphabeta/CD19-depleted stem cell transplant. The chain couples TRBV12-3 or TRBV12-4 to TRBJ2-3, with 15 bases identical to TRBD2. The source of this sequence is a boy younger than 10 with acute lymphoblastic leukemia, due to receive a stem cell transplant. CDR3 loop: CASSLYSGTSGGPATDTQYF. In DNA form, the CDR3 reads TGTGCCAGCAGTTTGTACTCCGGGACTAGCGGGGGGCCGGCCACAGATACGCAGTATTTT.